This T cell receptor (beta chain) was recorded in a study of blood T cell repertoires in COVID-19 (dated by TCRdb to 2020 to 2022). Some background on the complete study: The collaborator samples originated in the United States, Italy and Spain and spanned the acute and convalescent phases of COVID-19. The prospective study material was composed of cDNA or gDNA derived from T cells, B-cell-depleted T cells, or PBMCs. Subjects who had been exposed to COVID-19, were actively infected with it, or had recovered from it provided the deeply sampled blood TCRbeta repertoires that made up the dataset. The repertoires were made available in a free public database intended to serve as a resource for research on the immune response to SARS-CoV-2. The samples were drawn from two sources: the first 160 participants of the ongoing ImmuneRACE study, and fewer than 1,500 subjects contributed by 6 global collaborators. The sample metadata nearly always contained a de-identified subject ID, COVID-19 status, age in years and sex. HLA class I and class II types, where available, came from metadata supplied by the sample provider rather than from assay-based typing. The investigation overall reported the following: How much clinical and demographic metadata was included differed by source and by participant, and the metadata was provided uncurated.

On this clone: What antigen it recognizes has not been identified. Per-base quality was not reported, and no clone a single base away is much larger than it.

CDR1 and CDR2, per the germline V gene (reference sequence), are MNHEY and SMNVEV. The V and J ends are trimmed by 11 bases and 0 bases, leaving 13 bases between them. Including cysteine and phenylalanine, the CDR3 has 13 amino acids. Only CDR3 DNA is held: 39 bases, read in frame from base 1. TCRbeta CDR3 regions were amplified from genomic DNA by means of the immunoSEQ Assay, a bias-controlled multiplex PCR. On the study's bioinformatics: The number of nucleated cells in each sample was estimated by amplification of reference gene primers within the assay. To quantify the absolute abundance of each unique TCRbeta CDR3 rearrangement, sequence reads were collapsed and filtered. For each sample, productive Simpson clonality was calculated by taking the square root of Simpson's diversity index across productive rearrangements. The immuneACCESS repertoire file appears here via TCRdb, limited to in-frame rearrangements. These files lack a portion of the clones; in checked studies, under half of the deficit traces to unresolved V genes, and the cause of the others is not known. V and J calls and clone size follow that table, whereas D and trimming were derived from the DNA. In this sample the table shows about 120,000 clones, roughly 82% of which occur a single time. The ten biggest clones cover roughly an eighth of the sample.

Collaborating institutions collected whole blood in K2EDTA tubes following their own protocols. For TCRbeta analysis, collaborators shipped samples as frozen whole blood, isolated PBMCs, or DNA extracted from either of those sample types. Sequenced sample: peripheral blood. In this chain, TRBV27 is recombined with TRBJ1-1; the D gene lacks a confident call. This sequence was found in a human donor in a cohort sampled during active COVID-19. The nucleotides are TGTGCCTCCTCAGAGGGAATGAACACTGAAGCTTTCTTT. Its amino acids are CASSEGMNTEAFF.